This is a list of T cell receptor beta chains from one sample in a study of blood T cell repertoires in COVID-19. The data were produced by immunoSEQ multiplex PCR, yet TCRdb's version contains in-frame clones alone and is incomplete. Among around 97,000 clones, roughly 87% were seen once, and the ten largest hold more than 5.5%. What was sequenced was peripheral blood. The receptors derive from a human donor in a cohort sampled during active COVID-19. Both conserved end residues are part of each CDR3. The D gene is left open where the match is weak. Some rows mark clone size as missing; the rest say once, few, many or name a class of expanded clone.

j_call: TRBJ2-7; v_call: TRBV7-9; clone_size: few; d_call: TRBD2; cdr3_nt: TGTGCCAGCAGCCCCAGGACTAGCGGGAGGGCGTACGAGCAGTACTTC; cdr3_aa: CASSPRTSGRAYEQYF
j_call: TRBJ2-7; v_call: TRBV28; clone_size: .; d_call: .; cdr3_nt: TGTGCCAGCAGTGCGCCCGCGGGGATGAACGAGCAGTACTTC; cdr3_aa: CASSAPAGMNEQYF
j_call: TRBJ2-3; v_call: TRBV5-1; clone_size: .; d_call: TRBD2; cdr3_nt: TGCGCCAGCAGCCACAAAACCAGGACTAGCGGGGGAGATACGCAGTATTTT; cdr3_aa: CASSHKTRTSGGDTQYF
j_call: TRBJ2-7; v_call: TRBV11-2; clone_size: .; d_call: .; cdr3_nt: TGTGCCAGCAGCTTAGGAGGGCCTACCTACGAGCAGTACTTC; cdr3_aa: CASSLGGPTYEQYF
j_call: TRBJ1-2; v_call: TRBV28; clone_size: .; d_call: TRBD1; cdr3_nt: TGTGCCAGCAGTTTGCAGGGGGCGCTTTACTATGGCTACACCTTC; cdr3_aa: CASSLQGALYYGYTF
j_call: TRBJ1-2; v_call: TRBV29-1; clone_size: .; d_call: TRBD1; cdr3_nt: TGCAGCGTGGCCAGGGGGAGCGACTATGGCTACACCTTC; cdr3_aa: CSVARGSDYGYTF
j_call: TRBJ2-2; v_call: TRBV12-5; clone_size: few; d_call: .; cdr3_nt: TGTGCTAGTTCGGGGAACACCGGGGAGCTGTTTTTT; cdr3_aa: CASSGNTGELFF
j_call: TRBJ2-3; v_call: TRBV29-1; clone_size: .; d_call: TRBD2; cdr3_nt: TGCAGCGTTCGGCGGGGGAACACAGATACGCAGTATTTT; cdr3_aa: CSVRRGNTDTQYF
j_call: TRBJ2-7; v_call: TRBV4-1; clone_size: once; d_call: TRBD1; cdr3_nt: TGCGCCAGCAGCCAAGACCGGGACAGGGTATGGGTTGGGGACGAGCAGTACTTC; cdr3_aa: CASSQDRDRVWVGDEQYF
j_call: TRBJ1-1; v_call: TRBV7-9; clone_size: .; d_call: TRBD1; cdr3_nt: TGTGCCAGCAGCCCCCACCCGGGACAGGGAACTGAAGCTTTCTTT; cdr3_aa: CASSPHPGQGTEAFF
j_call: TRBJ1-2; v_call: TRBV7-9; clone_size: .; d_call: .; cdr3_nt: TGTGCCAGCAGCTTTTGGGGCAGCTGGATGGGCTACACCTTC; cdr3_aa: CASSFWGSWMGYTF
j_call: TRBJ1-5; v_call: TRBV28; clone_size: .; d_call: .; cdr3_nt: TGTGCCAGCAGTTTATGGGACATCAATAGCAATCAGCCCCAGCATTTT; cdr3_aa: CASSLWDINSNQPQHF
j_call: TRBJ1-6; v_call: TRBV5-1; clone_size: .; d_call: TRBD1; cdr3_nt: TGCGCCAGCAGCTTAACAGGGGGCGGAAATTCACCCCTCCACTTT; cdr3_aa: CASSLTGGGNSPLHF
j_call: TRBJ2-7; v_call: TRBV4-1; clone_size: .; d_call: .; cdr3_nt: TGCGCCAGCAGCCCACAACTAGCTTACGAGCAGTACTTC; cdr3_aa: CASSPQLAYEQYF
j_call: TRBJ2-1; v_call: TRBV28; clone_size: .; d_call: TRBD1; cdr3_nt: TGTGCCAGCAGCCACGCGGGGACAGGGAACAATGAGCAGTTCTTC; cdr3_aa: CASSHAGTGNNEQFF
j_call: TRBJ2-4; v_call: TRBV6-5; clone_size: .; d_call: .; cdr3_nt: TGTGCCAGCAGTCCAAGACTGGTAGCCAAAAACATTCAGTACTTC; cdr3_aa: CASSPRLVAKNIQYF
j_call: TRBJ2-7; v_call: TRBV6-5; clone_size: .; d_call: TRBD1; cdr3_nt: TGTGCCAGCAGCCAGACGACAGGGGGCCACGAGCAGTACTTC; cdr3_aa: CASSQTTGGHEQYF
j_call: TRBJ1-1; v_call: TRBV3-1/TRBV3-2; clone_size: .; d_call: .; cdr3_nt: TGTGCCAGCAGCCATGGGGCCGACACTGAAGCTTTCTTT; cdr3_aa: CASSHGADTEAFF
j_call: TRBJ2-4; v_call: TRBV15; clone_size: once; d_call: TRBD2; cdr3_nt: TGTGCCACCAGCAGAGGGACAGTTAGCGGGAGGGCCCCCAAAAACATTCAGTACTTC; cdr3_aa: CATSRGTVSGRAPKNIQYF
j_call: TRBJ2-7; v_call: TRBV9; clone_size: .; d_call: .; cdr3_nt: TGTGCCAGCAGCGTAGAAGGTAGCGGTATCTCCTACGAGCAGTACTTC; cdr3_aa: CASSVEGSGISYEQYF
j_call: TRBJ2-7; v_call: TRBV11-2; clone_size: .; d_call: .; cdr3_nt: TGTGCCAGCAGCCCTCAGGGCGTACACGAGCAGTACTTC; cdr3_aa: CASSPQGVHEQYF
j_call: TRBJ2-2; v_call: TRBV4-2; clone_size: .; d_call: TRBD1; cdr3_nt: TGTGCCAGCAGCCAAGACTCGGACAGGGGTGGCGGGGAGCTGTTTTTT; cdr3_aa: CASSQDSDRGGGELFF
j_call: TRBJ2-3; v_call: TRBV5-1; clone_size: .; d_call: TRBD2; cdr3_nt: TGCGCCAGCAGGGAGCGGGGGGGCCGAACAGATACGCAGTATTTT; cdr3_aa: CASRERGGRTDTQYF
j_call: TRBJ2-7; v_call: TRBV5-4; clone_size: .; d_call: TRBD1; cdr3_nt: TGTGCCACATCCCTGCCGGGGGACAGGGACTACGAGCAGTACTTC; cdr3_aa: CATSLPGDRDYEQYF
j_call: TRBJ1-3; v_call: TRBV6-5; clone_size: few; d_call: TRBD1; cdr3_nt: TGTGCCAGCAGGCCCGGACAGGTCTTTGGAAACACCATATATTTT; cdr3_aa: CASRPGQVFGNTIYF
j_call: TRBJ2-7; v_call: TRBV30; clone_size: .; d_call: .; cdr3_nt: TGTGCCTGGAGTCCAGTACGCTCCTACGAGCAGTACTTC; cdr3_aa: CAWSPVRSYEQYF
j_call: TRBJ1-1; v_call: TRBV11-2; clone_size: .; d_call: TRBD1; cdr3_nt: TGTGCCAGCAGCCACCGTGGACAGGCCGCGAACACTGAAGCTTTCTTT; cdr3_aa: CASSHRGQAANTEAFF
j_call: TRBJ2-2; v_call: TRBV27; clone_size: .; d_call: .; cdr3_nt: TGTGCCAGCAAGAGGGTGGTCGGGGAGCTGTTTTTT; cdr3_aa: CASKRVVGELFF
j_call: TRBJ2-2; v_call: TRBV7-6; clone_size: .; d_call: .; cdr3_nt: TGTGCCAGCAGCTTAGTAGGGGACACCGGGGAGCTGTTTTTT; cdr3_aa: CASSLVGDTGELFF
j_call: TRBJ2-3; v_call: TRBV14; clone_size: .; d_call: .; cdr3_nt: TGTGCCAGCCGCCGGTCGGGGTCCCATAGCACAGATACGCAGTATTTT; cdr3_aa: CASRRSGSHSTDTQYF
j_call: TRBJ2-3; v_call: TRBV5-5; clone_size: .; d_call: TRBD2; cdr3_nt: TGTGCCAGCAGCTTCGTACTTCGGGGGGAGGAGTATTTT; cdr3_aa: CASSFVLRGEEYF
j_call: TRBJ2-5; v_call: TRBV5-5; clone_size: once; d_call: TRBD2; cdr3_nt: TGTGCCAGCAGCTTTGGCGGGGGGGCTGGGGAGACCCAGTACTTC; cdr3_aa: CASSFGGGAGETQYF
j_call: TRBJ1-4; v_call: TRBV28; clone_size: .; d_call: .; cdr3_nt: TGTGCCAGCAGTTTAATGGGGCCAACTAATGAAAAACTGTTTTTT; cdr3_aa: CASSLMGPTNEKLFF
j_call: TRBJ2-7; v_call: TRBV29-1; clone_size: .; d_call: .; cdr3_nt: TGCAGCGGCCGTCTAGGTTCGAACGAGCAGTACTTC; cdr3_aa: CSGRLGSNEQYF
j_call: TRBJ2-1; v_call: TRBV3-1/TRBV3-2; clone_size: .; d_call: TRBD1; cdr3_nt: TGTGCCAGCAGCCCCTCCCCCCCCGGACAGGGGGCATACAATGAGCAGTTCTTC; cdr3_aa: CASSPSPPGQGAYNEQFF
j_call: TRBJ2-2; v_call: TRBV2; clone_size: once; d_call: .; cdr3_nt: TGTGCCAGCGCCCCTAGCTCAAACACCGGGGAGCTGTTTTTT; cdr3_aa: CASAPSSNTGELFF
j_call: TRBJ2-6; v_call: TRBV7-9; clone_size: .; d_call: TRBD2; cdr3_nt: TGTGCCAGCAGCTCCCGGACTAGCGGGAACTCTGGGGCCAACGTCCTGACTTTC; cdr3_aa: CASSSRTSGNSGANVLTF
j_call: TRBJ2-7; v_call: TRBV6-1; clone_size: once; d_call: .; cdr3_nt: TGTGCCAGCAGTGCCTCGGAGGGTAAGGGGACCTACGAGCAGTACTTC; cdr3_aa: CASSASEGKGTYEQYF
j_call: TRBJ2-3; v_call: TRBV9; clone_size: .; d_call: .; cdr3_nt: TGTGCCAGCAGCGTCCGACAGATGAGTAGCACAGATACGCAGTATTTT; cdr3_aa: CASSVRQMSSTDTQYF
j_call: TRBJ2-7; v_call: TRBV27; clone_size: once; d_call: TRBD1; cdr3_nt: TGTGCCAGCAGTTTTTCGACAGGGGGCTTACCCTACGAGCAGTACTTC; cdr3_aa: CASSFSTGGLPYEQYF
j_call: TRBJ2-7; v_call: TRBV30; clone_size: .; d_call: .; cdr3_nt: TGTGCCTGGACCCAGGGCTACGAGCAGTACTTC; cdr3_aa: CAWTQGYEQYF
j_call: TRBJ2-1; v_call: TRBV11-3; clone_size: .; d_call: TRBD2; cdr3_nt: TGTGCCAGCAGCTTGGGGGGGTCGAGTGATCTTGGAGGCGGAGGTGATGAGCAGTTCTTC; cdr3_aa: CASSLGGSSDLGGGGDEQFF
j_call: TRBJ1-1; v_call: TRBV30; clone_size: once; d_call: TRBD1; cdr3_nt: TGTGCCTGGACCGAGACAGGGTGGACTGAAGCTTTCTTT; cdr3_aa: CAWTETGWTEAFF
j_call: TRBJ2-1; v_call: TRBV10-3; clone_size: .; d_call: .; cdr3_nt: TGTGCCATCCGTGAGGAGGACATAAACGATGAGCAGTTCTTC; cdr3_aa: CAIREEDINDEQFF
j_call: TRBJ2-7; v_call: TRBV30; clone_size: .; d_call: TRBD1; cdr3_nt: TGTGCCTGGAGTGTACGCCAGGGGGCAAAGCCAGTATTC; cdr3_aa: CAWSVRQGAKPVF
j_call: TRBJ1-2; v_call: TRBV6-5; clone_size: once; d_call: .; cdr3_nt: TGTGCCAGCATACCGAGACAGAGTCAAAACTATGGCTACACCTTC; cdr3_aa: CASIPRQSQNYGYTF
j_call: TRBJ1-3; v_call: TRBV6-5; clone_size: .; d_call: .; cdr3_nt: TGTGCCAGCAGCTGGGACAACGGAAACACCATATATTTT; cdr3_aa: CASSWDNGNTIYF